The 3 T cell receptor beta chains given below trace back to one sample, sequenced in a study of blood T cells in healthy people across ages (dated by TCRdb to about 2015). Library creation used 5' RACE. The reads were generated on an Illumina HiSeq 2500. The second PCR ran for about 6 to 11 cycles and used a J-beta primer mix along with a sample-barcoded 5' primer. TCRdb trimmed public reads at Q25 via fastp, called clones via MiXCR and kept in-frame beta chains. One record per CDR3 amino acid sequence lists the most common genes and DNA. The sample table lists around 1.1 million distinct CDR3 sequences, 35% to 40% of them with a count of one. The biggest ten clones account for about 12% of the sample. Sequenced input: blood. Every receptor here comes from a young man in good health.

CDR3 sequence reads: CASSLSRGSYNEQYF. The CDR3 nucleotides read TGTGCCAGCAGCTTATCTAGGGGCTCCTACAATGAGCAGTACTTC. The chain recombines TRBV7-2 with TRBJ2-1, with TRBD1 as a possible D gene (5 bases). The J call could be wrong; TRBJ2-7 is a better fit for the DNA end. Germline CDR1 reads SGHTA; CDR2 reads FQGNSA. This CDR3 spans 15 amino acids.

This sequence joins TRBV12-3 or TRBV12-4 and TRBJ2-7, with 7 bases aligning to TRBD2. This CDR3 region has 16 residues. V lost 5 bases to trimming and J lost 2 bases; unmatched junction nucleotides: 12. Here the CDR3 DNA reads TGTGCCAGCAGTCAGGCACGGAGCGGGGCCACCTACGAGCAGTACTTC. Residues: CASSQARSGATYEQYF.

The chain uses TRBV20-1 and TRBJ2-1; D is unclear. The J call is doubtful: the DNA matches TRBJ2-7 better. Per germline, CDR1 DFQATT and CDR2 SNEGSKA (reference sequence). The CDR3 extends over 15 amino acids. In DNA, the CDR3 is TGCAGTGCAACCGCGGCGACCCTCTCCTACAATGAGCAGTACTTC. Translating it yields CSATAATLSYNEQYF.